This T cell receptor beta chain was retrieved from a study of CD8 T cells in Susac syndrome. This clonotype was seen a single time. A quantity of about 0.45 to 1 ug RNA underwent reverse transcription using random hexamers. TCRdb redid the calling of the immunoSEQ multiplex PCR reads with MiXCR, one entry per CDR3 protein. The repertoire holds 100,000 to 150,000 distinct CDR3 sequences, around 86% seen once, with 0.45% to 0.65% in the top ten. This CDR3 comprises 15 residues. J was trimmed by 3 bases and V by 7 bases; bases with no gene match: 9. Germline CDR1 reads ENHRY; CDR2 reads SYGVKD. V usage is TRBV10-3 and J usage is TRBJ2-7; 10 positions agree with TRBD2. This TCR was sampled from a human donor with multiple sclerosis. The specimen sequenced was CD8+ T cells from PBMCs. The CDR3 loop reads CAITSGGQGSYEQYF. CDR3 DNA: TGTGCCATCACTAGCGGGGGCCAGGGGAGCTACGAGCAGTACTTC.